This T cell receptor beta chain appears in the sequencing data of a study of long-term antiretroviral therapy in people with HIV. Study conclusions and caveats: Collection of the blood, which took place between the mid-2000s and the late 2010s, possibly occurred under older ART regimens. ART-treated samples gained diversity yet remained below transplant donor controls.

With survey level as its setting, the immunoSEQ assay was v3.0. The study targeted roughly 40,000-50,000 T-cell genomes per sample in sequencing. Profiled with immunoSEQ multiplex PCR; TCRdb holds only in-frame clones, not every one. The sample contains about 35,000 clones, 75% to 90% of which appear only once. This clone was observed once. Its antigen is unidentified. Germline V gives CDR1 SGHNT, CDR2 YENEEA. V gave up 5 bases and J gave up 4 bases, with 17 bases separating them. The CDR3 spans 15 residues. V and J are TRBV11-3 and TRBJ1-1, with D unresolved. This specimen consisted of unsorted PBMCs, obtained 2.2 years after starting antiretroviral therapy. This receptor was obtained from a man younger than 35 with HIV. CDR3 protein: CASSPPSGLCTEAFF. The CDR3 bases are TGTGCCAGCAGCCCCCCAAGCGGGCTCTGCACTGAAGCTTTCTTT.